These T cell receptor beta chains were read from a single sample in a study of siplizumab effects on memory and regulatory T cells. Profiled with immunoSEQ multiplex PCR; TCRdb holds only in-frame clones, not every one. The table has about 120,000 clones, roughly 95% seen once. Input material: non-Treg CD4+ T cells sorted from blood. Source of these receptors: a human donor in good health. The CDR3 runs from the conserved cysteine through the conserved F or W. The D gene is left open where the match is weak.

TRBV7-9 NA CAGVIGANQYF
TRBV5-1 NA CASSFYNEQFF
TRBV9 NA CASSAQTGTDTQYF
TRBV29-1 NA CSVLRTNYGYTF
TRBV2 TRBD1 CASVGDRANTGELFF
TRBV11-2 TRBD2 CASSSVGGNTQYF
TRBV4-2 NA CASSQDETGFEAFF
TRBV7-8 TRBD1 CASSSLLGSGGADGYTF
TRBV7-3 NA CASSLLGREQYF
TRBV9 TRBD2 CASSGRLAPETQYF
TRBV11-3 NA CASSFSTGELFF
TRBV9 NA CASSLGPEQFF
TRBV12-5 NA CASGFPEGGPQHF
TRBV15 NA CATSREPGYNEQFF
TRBV5-6 NA CASSPGGFYNGYTF
TRBV7-8 NA CASSFVRDSNTEAFF
TRBV28 NA CASSPTTTGASGKLFF
TRBV6-6 NA CASTLPSDTQYF
TRBV28 NA CASSPGTKNTEAFF
TRBV5-4 TRBD2 CASSPPGTSGGLDTQYF
TRBV12-5 TRBD1 CASGTGQGTYEQYF
TRBV19 TRBD1 CASSIRSTGGGEGNQPQHF
TRBV18 NA CASSHRASSYEQYF
TRBV4-1 NA CASSQDAGEQYF
TRBV6-6 NA CASSLAGTDYGYTF
TRBV6-6 TRBD1 CASSEPGDSSYEQYF
TRBV28 TRBD1 CASKQGASSEAFF
TRBV6-5 NA CASSRQLSFEQYF
TRBV6-4 TRBD1 CASSDQGAAEAFF
TRBV7-6 NA CASSPGGSSYEQYF
TRBV5-1 TRBD2 CASGLASTDTQYF
TRBV7-9 TRBD1 CASRTGEETQYF
TRBV12-5 TRBD1 CASGLPWTGGDEQYF
TRBV5-1 TRBD1 CASRHRGSTDTQYF
TRBV7-2 TRBD2 CASSYGGGAEYF
TRBV5-1 TRBD1 CASRRGQGLTDTQYF
TRBV19 NA CASSIENTEAFF
TRBV7-9 TRBD1 CATTPGTGNNQPQHF
TRBV6-5 TRBD2 CASSSGLEVGVEQYF
TRBV7-2 TRBD1 CASSLTGGASYEQYF
TRBV12-5 TRBD2 CASGFSGLAKYEQYF
TRBV6-6 TRBD1 CASSGLGPGGVEQYF
TRBV4-1 NA CASSQNIDRTENTEAFF
TRBV2 NA CASSENRPETQYF
TRBV11-1 TRBD1 CATRDRDSNTGELFF
TRBV5-4 NA CASSLGTRVAGELFF
TRBV18 NA CASSPRLEKTQYF
TRBV5-1 NA CASSLNARIQNTEAFF
TRBV10-3 NA CAISASTSLSTDTQYF
TRBV5-1 TRBD1 CASSSQGGTEAFF
TRBV18 NA CASSSGQTETQYF
TRBV27 TRBD1 CASSLYRGLGEKLFF
TRBV29-1 NA CSGRGHYEQYF
TRBV11-2 NA CASSLEQGGVYEQYF
TRBV12-5 TRBD1 CASGWAGGMDGLGYTF